This T cell receptor beta chain emerged from a study of shared clonotypes between healthy human individuals. Generated by immunoSEQ multiplex PCR, the TCRdb table keeps only in-frame clones and is missing some. The sample has 1,400,000 or so clones; roughly 98.5% are singletons. Sequenced material: naive CD4+ T cells sorted from blood. The sample's subset: CD45RA+ positively selected. The source is a man aged 25 to 40 in good health.

The CDR3 DNA sequence: TGCGCCAGCAGCCCTGGTTTCAGGGTGCACTATGGCTACACCTTC. This translates into CASSPGFRVHYGYTF. This chain links TRBV4-3 with TRBJ1-2; perhaps TRBD1 as D (5 bases). The ends were cut back, 4 bases at V and 3 bases at J, with 15 bases in the middle. Germline V gene sequence: CDR1 LGHNA, CDR2 YSLEER. This CDR3 comprises 15 residues.